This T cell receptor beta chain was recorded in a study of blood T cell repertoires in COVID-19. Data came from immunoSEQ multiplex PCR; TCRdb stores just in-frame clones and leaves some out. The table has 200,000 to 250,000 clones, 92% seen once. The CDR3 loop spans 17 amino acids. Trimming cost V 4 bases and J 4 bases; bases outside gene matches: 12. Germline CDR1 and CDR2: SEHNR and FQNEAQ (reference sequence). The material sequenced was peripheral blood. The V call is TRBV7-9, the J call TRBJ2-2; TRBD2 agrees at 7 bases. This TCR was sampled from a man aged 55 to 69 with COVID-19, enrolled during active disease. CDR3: CASSSGGTSVSTGELFF. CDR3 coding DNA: TGTGCCAGCAGCTCCGGAGGTACTAGCGTAAGCACCGGGGAGCTGTTTTTT.